This TCR beta chain was captured by sequencing in a study of cytomegalovirus exposure and HLA in healthy donors. The sample holds a few counts of this clone. PCR primers comprised 60 Vbeta and 13 Jbeta primers. Sequencing used immunoSEQ multiplex PCR; TCRdb keeps in-frame clones, though not all of them. The table lists tens of thousands of clones, roughly 64% of them singletons. V dropped 0 bases and J dropped 6; count of bases not matched to a gene: 6. Germline assignment: CDR1 MNHEY and CDR2 SMNVEV (reference sequence). The CDR3 length is 15 residues. The chain is built from TRBV27 and TRBJ2-5, with 8 bases fitting TRBD2. Sample: PBMCs. This sequence originates from a man aged 40-50 years in good health and CMV-seropositive. Written as DNA, the CDR3 is TGTGCCAGCAGTTTATCCGGACTAGCCTCACAGACCCAGTACTTC. Translation gives CASSLSGLASQTQYF.